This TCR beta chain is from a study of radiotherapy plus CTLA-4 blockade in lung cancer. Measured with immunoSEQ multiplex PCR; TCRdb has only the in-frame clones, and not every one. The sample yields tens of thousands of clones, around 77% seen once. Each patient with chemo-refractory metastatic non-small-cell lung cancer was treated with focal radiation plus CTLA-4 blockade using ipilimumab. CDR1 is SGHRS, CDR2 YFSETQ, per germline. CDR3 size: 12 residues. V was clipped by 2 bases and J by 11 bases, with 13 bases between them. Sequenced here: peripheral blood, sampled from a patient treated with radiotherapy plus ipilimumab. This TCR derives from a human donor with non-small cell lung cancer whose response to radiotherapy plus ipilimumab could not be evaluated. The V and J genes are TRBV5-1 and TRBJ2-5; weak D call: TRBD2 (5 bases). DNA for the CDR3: TGCGCCAGCAGCTTACTAGTTGGAGAGCAGTACTTC. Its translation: CASSLLVGEQYF.